The source of this TCR beta chain is a study of alternative splicing in chronic myeloid leukemia remission (dated by TCRdb to between 2020 and 2021). Regarding the complete study: Peripheral blood from chronic-phase CML patients at diagnosis and remission was profiled by RNA sequencing and compared with healthy donors. Median ages were about 53 years at diagnosis, about 60 at remission and 30 to 40 for healthy controls. The female/male split was 11/5 for diagnosis samples, 8/3 for remission samples and 2/4 for controls. For diagnosis, remission and control samples alike, total RNA was extracted from peripheral blood mononuclear cells using Trizol. The investigation overall reported the following: Strong differences in blood cell composition were observed between timepoints, with a shift from myeloid progenitor enrichment at diagnosis to mature lymphoid enrichment at remission. At remission, blood cell composition was found to be reconfigured to resemble that of lymphoid cell-enriched normal controls.

The CDR3, from cysteine to phenylalanine, totals 14 residues. No DNA is recorded. CDR1 and CDR2 (DFQATT, SNEGSKA) derive from the germline V gene (reference sequence). With regard to this clonotype: The specificity of this receptor is unknown.

Peripheral blood from roughly 6 healthy donors served as normal controls. Library creation used bulk RNA-seq. The TruSeq Stranded RNA sample prep kit was used to generate libraries of poly-A-enriched mRNA from an input of about 1,000 ng total RNA. Each sample was sequenced in triplicate using paired-end sequencing on a HiSeq 2500. A read length of 125 nucleotides per mate was used for RNA-seq. Per the authors' processing: Reads were trimmed and aligned to hg38 with STAR v2.7, with quality control by FASTQC, RSeQC and multiqc. Salmon 0.14.1 was used to quantify gene expression levels as transcripts per million (TPM). Principal component analysis suggested that transcriptomic profiles were not driven by trial, library batch, sequencing batch, treatment regimen or sex. TCRdb reprocessed the reads, reporting each CDR3 protein sequence once and no DNA. TCRdb assigned the V and J calls; the authors' analysis was not used. For this sample there are 350 to 400 distinct CDR3 sequences; nearly 98% appear just once. Together, the top ten hold approximately 6.2% of the sample.

The receptor's source is a person aged 25 to 49 in good health. The sequenced sample consisted of PBMCs. The chain was built from TRBV20-1 and TRBJ2-7; the D call from TCRdb, TRBD2, cannot be confirmed without DNA. For the CDR3, the sequence is CSASRTSGSYEQYF.